This T cell receptor beta chain came from a study of beta chain features in type 1 diabetes. Note on this clone: Antigen unknown.

Overall study results and limits: All four CD4+ subsets of Type 1 diabetes patients contained TCRB CDR3s that were moderately but significantly shorter.

The investigators reverse transcribed all of the isolated RNA, so they sequenced expressed TCRB transcripts. The table came from immunoSEQ multiplex PCR; TCRdb's copy has only in-frame clones and leaves some out. The sample consists of about 15,000 clones, roughly 70% of them appearing once. Deletions cut 0 bases from V and 5 bases from J, with 7 bases between. Germline CDR1 reads LNHNV; CDR2 reads YYDKDF (reference sequence). This CDR3 comprises 14 residues. The sequence came from a man aged 30 to 39 with type 1 diabetes. The chain carries TRBV15 and TRBJ1-4; no reliable D call. The sequencing input was stem cell memory CD4+ T cells from blood. The CDR3 bases are TGTGCCACCAGCAGAGATAGGGAGAATGAAAAACTGTTTTTT. Translating it yields CATSRDRENEKLFF.